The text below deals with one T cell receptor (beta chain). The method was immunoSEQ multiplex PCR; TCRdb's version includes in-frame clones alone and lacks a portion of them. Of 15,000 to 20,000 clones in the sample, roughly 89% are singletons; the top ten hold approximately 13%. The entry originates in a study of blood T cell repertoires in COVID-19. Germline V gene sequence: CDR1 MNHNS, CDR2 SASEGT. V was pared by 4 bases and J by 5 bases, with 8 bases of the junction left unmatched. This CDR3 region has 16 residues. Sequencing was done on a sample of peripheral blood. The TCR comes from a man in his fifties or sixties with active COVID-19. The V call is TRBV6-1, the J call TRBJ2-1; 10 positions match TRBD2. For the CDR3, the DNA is TGTGCCAGCAGTGGGGCTAGCGGGAGATTGGACAATGAGCAGTTCTTC. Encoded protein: CASSGASGRLDNEQFF.